The sequence of this T cell receptor (beta chain) was determined in a study of T cells in tuberculosis. Study-wide background: IGRA-negative adolescents, IGRA-positive adolescents with latent tuberculosis and adults with active tuberculosis formed this South African cohort. Within 7 days of starting treatment, or before, PBMC were stored.

This CDR3 comprises 14 residues. Germline values: CDR1 SGHDT, CDR2 YYEEEE. Trimming shortened V by 0 bases and J by 3 bases, and 9 bases separated the two germline ends. Libraries were prepared by immunoSEQ multiplex PCR; TCRdb keeps only in-frame clonotypes and omits some of them. Of approximately 46,000 clones in the sample, around 96% were seen once. Noted time point: new active TB diagnosis, blood taken before or within 7 days of starting treatment. The sequencing used PBMCs, collected at tuberculosis diagnosis. The chain recombines TRBV5-6 with TRBJ2-5, with a tentative D call TRBD2 (6 bases). This clonotype was sampled from an adult with tuberculosis. CDR3: CASSLVGSEETQYF. The CDR3 DNA reads as TGTGCCAGCAGCTTGGTCGGGAGCGAAGAGACCCAGTACTTC.